These 32 T cell receptor beta chains originate from one sample sequenced in a study of blood T cell repertoires in COVID-19. Produced via immunoSEQ multiplex PCR; TCRdb's table is partial and in-frame only. The repertoire consists of about 91,000 clones, with about 91% occurring once and the leading ten covering about 7.6%. Sequencing used peripheral blood. Receptors originate from a woman in her 70s with acute or convalescent COVID-19.

V and J are TRBV7-3 and TRBJ2-3; D perhaps matches TRBD1 (6 bases). CDR1 and CDR2 from the germline V gene are SGHTA and FQGTGA. The CDR3 runs to 15 residues. The V end was cut by 4 bases, the J end by 2 bases, with 13 bases between. The CDR3 nucleotides read TGTGCCAGCAGCTCGACAGGACTCACCACAGATACGCAGTATTTT. Protein sequence: CASSSTGLTTDTQYF.

The V gene is TRBV28, the J gene TRBJ2-5; TRBD2 agrees at 7 bases. The trim removed 3 bases at V and 13 bases at J, leaving 20 bases unmatched. The CDR3 has 16 residues. The germline V gene has CDR1 MDHEN and CDR2 SYDVKM. Here the CDR3 DNA reads TGTGCCAGCAGTTTGGTGGGCGGGGCCCGCTCGGGGGGTTGGTACTTC. Translated: CASSLVGGARSGGWYF.

The chain couples TRBV6-5 to TRBJ1-1; TRBD1 aligns across 7 bases. Germline assignment: CDR1 MNHEY and CDR2 SVGAGI. The CDR3 runs 12 residues. Unmatched junction bases numbered 5, after V lost 11 bases and J lost 2 bases. DNA of the CDR3: TGTGCCGCAGGGGGGATAAACACTGAAGCTTTCTTT. Translated, it gives CAAGGINTEAFF.

This chain uses TRBV7-9 with TRBJ1-2; 7 nucleotides match TRBD1. With V trimmed by 5 bases and J by 3 bases, 12 bases remained unmatched. The germline V gene encodes CDR1 SEHNR and CDR2 FQNEAQ (reference sequence). CDR3 length: 16 residues. The CDR3 spells CASSLRQQGIDYGYTF. In DNA, the CDR3 is TGTGCCAGCAGCCTCAGACAACAGGGGATAGACTATGGCTACACCTTC. The full variable domain, rest sourced from reference TRBV7-9 and TRBJ1-2, is DTGVSQNPRHKITKRGQNVTFRCDPISEHNRLYWYRQTLGQGPEFLTYFQNEAQLEKSRLLSDRFSAERPKGSFSTLEIQRTEQGDSAMYLCASSLRQQGIDYGYTFGSGTRLTVV.

The V and J genes are TRBV7-3 and TRBJ1-1; D unresolved. V was pared by 5 bases and J by 4 bases, with 11 bases between. Germline V gives CDR1 SGHTA, CDR2 FQGTGA. CDR3 length: 13 residues. The CDR3 loop is CASSASGTTEAFF. CDR3 nucleotides: TGTGCCAGCAGCGCCTCAGGTACCACTGAAGCTTTCTTT.

The chain carries TRBV30 and TRBJ1-2; 7 bases are a match to TRBD1. In germline, CDR1 is GTSNPN, CDR2 SVGIG (reference sequence). The ends lost 4 bases at V and 4 bases at J; junction bases unmatched: 12. The CDR3 totals 15 residues. Here the CDR3 reads CAWTTAGGGGYGYTF. The CDR3 nucleotides are TGTGCCTGGACCACTGCAGGGGGAGGCGGCTATGGCTACACCTTC.

This clone was detected only a few times. V gene TRBV7-3 combines with J gene TRBJ2-2; D is unclear. Germline V gene lookup returns CDR1 SGHTA and CDR2 FQGTGA. This CDR3 comprises 13 residues. Trimming stripped 0 bases from V and 7 bases from J, with 6 bases between. CDR3 DNA sequence: TGTGCCAGCAGCTTAACGAGAGACGGGGAGCTGTTTTTT. This gives the protein CASSLTRDGELFF.

The rearrangement uses TRBV5-6 and TRBJ2-7; perhaps TRBD1 as D (6 bases). In germline, CDR1 is SGHDT, CDR2 YYEEEE. The CDR3 is 14 amino acids. Trimming took off 3 bases at V and 2 bases at J, with 12 bases between the two ends. Here the CDR3 DNA reads TGTGCCAGCAGCTATGGACAGCGCACCTACGAGCAGTACTTC. This codes for CASSYGQRTYEQYF.

The chain couples TRBV12-3 or TRBV12-4 to TRBJ2-7; D gene uncertain. CDR3 length: 11 amino acids. V gave up 2 bases and J gave up 7 bases, with 6 bases separating them. The CDR3 loop is CASSLRVEQYF. CDR3 nucleotide sequence: TGTGCCAGCAGTTTACGGGTTGAGCAGTACTTC.

This rearrangement joins TRBV5-1 to TRBJ2-1; D gene ambiguous. V gave up 0 bases and J gave up 3 bases, with 10 bases separating them. Germline lookup yields CDR1 SGHRS and CDR2 YFSETQ. The CDR3 consists of 15 residues. The CDR3 is CASSLVGLDYNEQFF. CDR3 sequence (DNA): TGCGCCAGCAGCTTGGTTGGTCTAGACTACAATGAGCAGTTCTTC.

This sequence joins TRBV4-1 and TRBJ2-3, with a possible D match to TRBD2 (6 bases). V was pared by 0 bases and J by 2 bases, with 9 bases between. Germline CDR1 is MGHRA and CDR2 is YSYEKL. This CDR3 region has 15 residues. CDR3 in amino acids: CASSQDLALTDTQYF. CDR3 nucleotide sequence: TGCGCCAGCAGCCAAGATCTAGCGCTCACAGATACGCAGTATTTT.

The chain joins TRBV6-5 to TRBJ2-2; 8 bases fit TRBD1. Germline-derived CDR1 and CDR2 are MNHEY and SVGAGI. The ends lost 2 bases at V and 1 base at J; junction bases unmatched: 0. The CDR3 has 15 amino acids. The CDR3 sequence: CASSYGQGNTGELFF. The CDR3 bases are TGTGCCAGCAGTTACGGACAGGGGAACACCGGGGAGCTGTTTTTT.

V and J are TRBV7-9 and TRBJ2-3; D is possibly TRBD2 (6 bases). Germline V gene data show CDR1 as SEHNR and CDR2 as FQNEAQ (reference sequence). Trimming took 4 bases from V and 0 from J, leaving 8 bases between them. The CDR3 extends over 14 amino acids. The DNA for the CDR3 is TGTGCCAGCAGCTGGGGGACTAGCACAGATACGCAGTATTTT. It encodes CASSWGTSTDTQYF.

The rearrangement links TRBV7-3 to TRBJ2-7; D unclear. V was shortened by 5 bases and J by 3 bases, with 11 bases between the two germline ends. The CDR3 loop spans 13 amino acids. Germline lookup yields CDR1 SGHTA and CDR2 FQGTGA. CDR3 sequence reads: CASSPRPGYEQYF. Here the CDR3 DNA reads TGTGCCAGCAGCCCGAGGCCGGGCTACGAGCAGTACTTC. Full variable domain (remainder filled in from reference TRBV7-3 and TRBJ2-7): GAGVSQTPSNKVTEKGKYVELRCDPISGHTALYWYRQSLGQGPEFLIYFQGTGAADDSGLPNDRFFAVRPEGSVSTLKIQRTERGDSAVYLCASSPRPGYEQYFGPGTRLTVT.

The gene calls are TRBV29-1 and TRBJ1-4; a possible D gene is TRBD1 (6 bases). The CDR3 length is 14 residues. Trimming took off 7 bases at V and 2 bases at J, with 14 bases between the two ends. Looked up from germline, CDR1 is SQVTM and CDR2 is ANQGSEA. CDR3 sequence: CSAMGALTNEKLFF. The CDR3 DNA follows: TGCAGCGCCATGGGGGCACTCACTAATGAAAAACTGTTTTTT.

J is TRBJ1-6 and V is TRBV7-3, with a possible D match to TRBD1 (6 bases). This CDR3 region has 14 residues. From germline, CDR1 is SGHTA and CDR2 FQGTGA. V was trimmed by 3 bases and J by 10 bases, leaving 13 bases between them. The CDR3 nucleotides read TGTGCCAGCAGCTTGTTGGGGGCTAACTCACCCCTCCACTTT. Encoded protein: CASSLLGANSPLHF.

The V gene is TRBV24-1, the J gene TRBJ2-1, with TRBD2 matching 9 bases. The V gene's germline CDR1 is KGHDR and CDR2 SFDVKD. The CDR3 is made up of 14 amino acids. Unmatched junction bases numbered 6, after V lost 4 bases and J lost 9 bases. CDR3 bases: TGTGCCACCAGTGAGGCGGGAGGGGTTGGTGAGCAGTTCTTC. It is translated as CATSEAGGVGEQFF.

Only one count was recorded for this clone. The chain couples TRBV7-6 to TRBJ2-2; weak D call: TRBD1 (6 bases). The germline V gene encodes CDR1 SGHVS and CDR2 FNYEAQ. The CDR3 covers 15 residues. The ends were cut back, 1 base at V and 6 bases at J, with 12 bases in the middle. The CDR3 here is CASSLDRVIPGELFF. The CDR3 DNA follows: TGTGCCAGCAGCTTAGACAGGGTTATCCCCGGGGAGCTGTTTTTT.

The CDR3 sequence is CASSTLPGGEAFF. In DNA form, the CDR3 reads TGTGCCAGTAGTACCCTCCCGGGGGGCGAAGCTTTCTTT. The V call is TRBV19, the J call TRBJ1-1; weak D call: TRBD1 (6 bases). V was shortened by 4 bases and J by 8 bases, with 14 bases between the two germline ends. This CDR3 is 13 amino acids long. Germline CDR1 LNHDA, CDR2 SQIVND (reference sequence).

The V gene is TRBV6-5, the J gene TRBJ1-1; perhaps TRBD1 as D (6 bases). Germline V gene lookup returns CDR1 MNHEY and CDR2 SVGAGI. The V end was cut by 5 bases, the J end by 7 bases, with 17 bases between. The CDR3 covers 14 residues. CDR3 loop: CASSIGGPTGEAFF. The CDR3 nucleotides read TGTGCCAGCAGTATCGGGGGGCCTACTGGTGAAGCTTTCTTT.

The V gene is TRBV5-1, the J gene TRBJ2-1; 7 bases fit TRBD2. Germline CDR1 reads SGHRS; CDR2 reads YFSETQ. V trimming: 0 bases; J trimming: 3 bases; junction bases outside the gene matches: 9. The CDR3 sequence is 17 residues long. The CDR3 here is CASSLEFASGHYNEQFF. CDR3 DNA sequence: TGCGCCAGCAGCTTGGAATTTGCTAGCGGACACTACAATGAGCAGTTCTTC.

V is TRBV9 and J is TRBJ2-5, with TRBD1 as a possible D gene (6 bases). Between the trimmed V and J ends, which lost 0 bases and 2 bases, there was a span of 11 bases. This CDR3 region has 15 residues. From germline, CDR1 is SGDLS and CDR2 YYNGEE. CDR3 sequence reads: CASSVGGRGQETQYF. In DNA, the CDR3 is TGTGCCAGCAGCGTAGGCGGCAGGGGACAAGAGACCCAGTACTTC.

In this sample, this clone turned up once. The rearrangement uses TRBV18 and TRBJ2-7; possibly TRBD1 for D (5 bases). Trimming cost V 1 base and J 1 base, with 17 bases left between them. Germline-derived CDR1 and CDR2 are KGHSH and LQKENI. The CDR3 is 17 amino acids. The CDR3 nucleotides are TGTGCCAGCTCACCACTTCCCCACAGGCAAGAATCCTACGAGCAGTACTTC. It codes for CASSPLPHRQESYEQYF.

As to this clone: One end of the junction varies from germline; a read error may be responsible. The rearrangement links TRBV6-1 to TRBJ2-3, with TRBD1 matching over 7 bases. Germline V lookup: CDR1 MNHNS, CDR2 SASEGT. CDR3 length: 15 amino acids. CDR3 residues: CASREDRAITDTQYF. CDR3 sequence (DNA): TGTGCCAGCAGGGAAGACAGGGCAATCACAGATACGCAGTATTTT.

The chain recombines TRBV5-1 with TRBJ2-2, with D unresolved. CDR3 length: 14 amino acids. Per germline, CDR1 SGHRS and CDR2 YFSETQ. The V and J ends lost 5 bases and 0 bases respectively, with 8 bases between them. CDR3 protein: CASRSETNTGELFF. CDR3 nucleotide sequence: TGCGCCAGCAGATCAGAAACGAACACCGGGGAGCTGTTTTTT.

This clone was detected a few times. V and J are TRBV2 and TRBJ1-1, with D possibly being TRBD1 (5 bases). The CDR3 covers 13 residues. V lost 5 bases and J 1 base, leaving 8 bases between the germline ends. CDR1 SNHLY and CDR2 FYNNEI come from the germline V gene. CDR3 loop: CASSQGENTEAFF. DNA of the CDR3: TGTGCCAGCAGTCAGGGTGAGAACACTGAAGCTTTCTTT.

This CDR3 is CASSPRRAGGAQETQYF. The CDR3 DNA is TGTGCCAGCAGCCCGCGTCGTGCCGGGGGGGCCCAAGAGACCCAGTACTTC. V and J are TRBV5-4 and TRBJ2-5; TRBD2 matches at 8 bases. This CDR3 spans 17 amino acids. In germline, CDR1 is SGHNT, CDR2 YYREEE (reference sequence). V lost 4 bases, J lost 1 base, and 12 bases stayed unmatched.

This chain joins TRBV28 and TRBJ2-2; D gene uncertain. The ends were cut back, 4 bases at V and 1 base at J, with 4 bases in the middle. Germline CDR1 MDHEN, CDR2 SYDVKM. This CDR3 is built from 13 residues. The CDR3 loop reads CASSSQNTGELFF. CDR3 nucleotide sequence: TGTGCCAGCAGTTCCCAGAACACCGGGGAGCTGTTTTTT. The whole variable domain, remainder taken from reference TRBV28 and TRBJ2-2, is DVKVTQSSRYLVKRTGEKVFLECVQDMDHENMFWYRQDPGLGLRLIYFSYDVKMKEKGDIPEGYSVSREKKERFSLILESASTNQTSMYLCASSSQNTGELFFGEGSRLTVL.

This chain links TRBV19 with TRBJ2-3, with D perhaps matching TRBD2 (6 bases). The CDR3 contains 13 residues. The V gene's germline CDR1 is LNHDA and CDR2 SQIVND (reference sequence). V shed 9 bases and J shed 2 bases, with 12 bases lying between them. In nucleotides, the CDR3 is TGTGCCAGCAACCGGGACTCCACAGATACGCAGTATTTT. This encodes CASNRDSTDTQYF. The full variable domain, its missing parts supplied by reference TRBV19 and TRBJ2-3, is DGGITQSPKYLFRKEGQNVTLSCEQNLNHDAMYWYRQDPGQGLRLIYYSQIVNDFQKGDIAEGYSVSREKKESFPLTVTSAQKNPTAFYLCASNRDSTDTQYFGPGTRLTVL.

The count of this clone is one. V usage is TRBV6-4 and J usage is TRBJ2-5, with a possible D match to TRBD1 (6 bases). The CDR3 consists of 12 residues. Germline loops: CDR1 MRHNA, CDR2 SNTAGT. Trimming shortened V by 5 bases and J by 9 bases, and 13 bases separated the two germline ends. The CDR3 bases are TGTGCCAGCAGTCTCCACAGGGACGCCCAGTACTTC. It specifies CASSLHRDAQYF.

The gene calls are TRBV5-1 and TRBJ2-7, with 10 bases identical to TRBD2. The CDR3 totals 19 residues. Germline V gene sequence: CDR1 SGHRS, CDR2 YFSETQ. V dropped 1 base and J dropped 3; count of bases not matched to a gene: 16. The CDR3 DNA reads as TGCGCCAGCAGCTTGTCACCCAGTCCATCGGCTAGCGGGAGCTACGAGCAGTACTTC. Amino acids: CASSLSPSPSASGSYEQYF.

The chain links TRBV28 to TRBJ2-7; 15 bases match TRBD2. Germline lookup yields CDR1 MDHEN and CDR2 SYDVKM. After removal of 6 bases from V and 3 bases from J, the junction contained 18 bases not matched to a gene. The CDR3 is 20 amino acids. CDR3 region: CASSLRILGLAGGSDYEQYF. CDR3 DNA sequence: TGTGCCAGCAGCCTACGTATTCTGGGACTAGCGGGAGGTTCCGACTACGAGCAGTACTTC. Combining the CDR3 with reference TRBV28 and TRBJ2-7 gives the whole variable domain DVKVTQSSRYLVKRTGEKVFLECVQDMDHENMFWYRQDPGLGLRLIYFSYDVKMKEKGDIPEGYSVSREKKERFSLILESASTNQTSMYLCASSLRILGLAGGSDYEQYFGPGTRLTVT.